This T cell receptor (beta chain) was profiled in a study of shared clonotypes between healthy human individuals. Sequencing was performed with immunoSEQ multiplex PCR; in TCRdb, only in-frame clones are kept and a portion is missing. The sample carries a few hundred thousand clones, roughly 91% recorded once. V dropped 1 base and J dropped 0 bases, with 13 bases sitting between them. CDR1 and CDR2 from the germline V gene are SGHAT and FQNNGV. The CDR3 has 16 amino acids. The sample taken for sequencing was memory CD8+ T cells sorted from blood. Described subset: CD45RO+ cells pooled with CCR7-negative TemRA cells. The clonotype was recovered from a man between 18 and 35 years old in good health. The gene calls are TRBV11-2 and TRBJ2-7; a possible D gene is TRBD1 (6 bases). Here the CDR3 reads CASSLAYRDTSYEQYF. CDR3 bases: TGTGCCAGCAGCTTAGCTTACCGGGACACCTCCTACGAGCAGTACTTC.